Listed here is a single T cell receptor beta chain. These data come from a study of blood T cell repertoires in COVID-19. Study background: The United States, Italy and Spain supplied acute and convalescent COVID-19 samples.

CDR1 is MNHEY, CDR2 SVGEGT, per germline. The CDR3 sequence is 18 residues long. The trim removed 0 bases at V and 4 bases at J, leaving 13 bases unmatched. Some clones are missing from TCRdb's copy, which holds only in-frame ones; the method was immunoSEQ multiplex PCR. The data show about 89,000 clones, more than 60% seen once. The sequencing input was peripheral blood. V and J are TRBV6-2 or TRBV6-3 and TRBJ1-2, with 8 bases identical to TRBD1. The sequence came from a human donor in a cohort sampled during active COVID-19. The CDR3 region is CASSYSSAVGQGRYGYTF. CDR3 DNA: TGTGCCAGCAGTTACTCATCGGCCGTCGGACAGGGTCGCTATGGCTACACCTTC.